Listed below are T cell receptor beta chains from one sample, sequenced in a study of CD8 T cells in Susac syndrome. TCRdb analysed the immunoSEQ multiplex PCR reads with MiXCR anew, one entry per CDR3 protein. The sample consists of about 19,000 distinct CDR3 sequences, approximately 95% of them appearing once. Specimen: CD8+ T cells from PBMCs. The source is a human donor in good health. Each CDR3 is given without its conserved first and last residue.

CDR3 length	J gene	V gene	CDR3 protein
14	TRBJ2-3	TRBV27	ASSSVGVERADTQY
13	TRBJ2-1	TRBV6-2/TRBV6-3	ASSYSQGSYNEQF
10	TRBJ2-2	TRBV10-3	ASRWDTGELF
11	TRBJ2-1	TRBV7-8	ASSSRTRNEQF
10	TRBJ2-7	TRBV5-1	ASSLETSEQY
11	TRBJ1-2	TRBV27	ASSLIGTYGYT
14	TRBJ1-5	TRBV28	ASSLSSSGRRQPQH
12	TRBJ2-1	TRBV7-3	ASSLGVKNNEQF
10	TRBJ2-5	TRBV7-9	ASSERTPGQY
12	TRBJ1-3	TRBV5-1	ASSPEFSGNTIY
17	TRBJ2-1	TRBV19	ASSIFIAELPPAGWGQF
13	TRBJ2-7	TRBV13	ASSSPGNHYPEQY
14	TRBJ2-1	TRBV24-1	ATSDPTSELNNEQF
15	TRBJ2-5	TRBV12-3/TRBV12-4	ASSHTPRDGIQETQY
10	TRBJ2-1	TRBV27	ASSHPNNEQF
14	TRBJ2-6	TRBV11-2	ASSLEGYSGANVLT
9	TRBJ2-1	TRBV28	ASSAGNEQF
10	TRBJ2-2	TRBV28	ASTRGVGELF
15	TRBJ2-3	TRBV4-2	ASSLRPGLAEGDTQY
12	TRBJ1-2	TRBV7-9	ASSFPASGYGYT
16	TRBJ2-4	TRBV28	ASSFFPSTGDFRDIQY